These 30 T cell receptor beta chains share one sample of origin, sequenced in a study of human T cells and chemical hapten exposure. TCRdb called the RACE reads again in MiXCR, with one record for every CDR3 protein. The data hold over 85,000 distinct CDR3 sequences, with about 9% observed a single time. Time point meaning: patch test 2, 6 weeks after DPC sensitization. Treatment specified: therapeutic diphenylcyclopropenone sensitization with weekly scalp DPC. The specimen was whole blood, collected in connection with sensitization to the hapten diphenylcyclopropenone (DPC). The source is a woman aged 40 to 50 with alopecia areata. Some clones in this sample may be carry-over from other donors' samples.

This clonotype was recorded many times. V gene TRBV20-1 combines with J gene TRBJ1-4; no reliable D call. The CDR3 is 13 residues long. CDR1 and CDR2 (germline): DFQATT, SNEGSKA (reference sequence). The V and J ends lost 1 base and 3 bases respectively, with 6 bases between them. The CDR3 loop is CSARVAPNEKLFF. The DNA of the CDR3 is TGCAGTGCTAGAGTGGCCCCTAATGAAAAACTGTTTTTT.

The chain combines TRBV4-2 with TRBJ1-1, with a possible D match to TRBD1 (5 bases). The germline CDR1 and CDR2 sequences are LGHNA and YNFKEQ. With 0 bases removed from V and 4 bases from J, the gap between germline ends came to 15 bases. The CDR3 contains 16 residues. Written as DNA, the CDR3 is TGTGCCAGCAGCCAAGATTGGTCAGGGCAACTCACTGAAGCTTTCTTT. As protein: CASSQDWSGQLTEAFF.

This clonotype showed up many times. The chain is built from TRBV6-2 or TRBV6-3 and TRBJ2-3, with TRBD2 matching over 9 bases. The germline gives CDR1 MNHEY, CDR2 SVGEGT. V was clipped by 7 bases and J by 4 bases; unmatched bases: 3. The CDR3 totals 13 residues. The CDR3: CASTIAGADTQYF. CDR3 sequence (DNA): TGTGCCAGCACCATAGCGGGAGCAGATACGCAGTATTTT.

This rearrangement joins TRBV19 to TRBJ2-5, with TRBD2 matching over 9 bases. Trimming at V came to 5 bases and at J to 1 base, leaving 5 bases not matched to a gene. The CDR3 consists of 15 residues. CDR1 and CDR2 (germline): LNHDA, SQIVND (reference sequence). For the CDR3, the DNA is TGTGCCAGTAGTTTAGCTAGCGGGACCCAAGAGACCCAGTACTTC. This sequence encodes CASSLASGTQETQYF.

The J gene is TRBJ2-7, the V gene TRBV6-2 or TRBV6-3; tentatively, D is TRBD1 or TRBD2 (5 bases each). V dropped 6 bases and J dropped 0 bases, with 9 bases sitting between them. CDR1 MNHEY and CDR2 SVGEGT come from the germline V gene. This CDR3 has 13 residues. The CDR3 protein is CASSPGASYEQYF. The CDR3 DNA is TGTGCCAGCAGCCCCGGGGCCTCCTACGAGCAGTACTTC.

This clonotype was detected many times. The chain uses TRBV4-2 and TRBJ2-5; TRBD2 matches at 7 bases. Germline V CDR1 and CDR2: LGHNA, YNFKEQ. The CDR3 covers 17 residues. Losses at the gene ends were 5 bases for V and 4 bases for J; bases not matched to a gene: 16. Written as DNA, the CDR3 is TGTGCCAGCAGCAGAAATTCGGGCGGGAGTTTGGTAGAGACCCAGTACTTC. Its translation: CASSRNSGGSLVETQYF.

Only a few counts were recorded for this clonotype. V and J are TRBV7-9 and TRBJ1-2, with D possibly matching TRBD1 (6 bases). From germline, CDR1 is SEHNR and CDR2 FQNEAQ (reference sequence). V shed 1 base and J shed 7 bases, with 10 bases lying between them. The CDR3 loop spans 13 amino acids. The CDR3 loop reads CASSLDGGSGYTF. Written as DNA, the CDR3 is TGTGCCAGCAGCTTAGATGGGGGCTCTGGCTACACCTTC.

This clonotype has more than one count but fewer than ten. This chain links TRBV5-4 with TRBJ1-6; D uncertain. CDR1 and CDR2 (germline): SGHNT, YYREEE (reference sequence). CDR3 length: 16 residues. V was cut by 0 bases and J by 9 bases, with 16 bases left in between. The CDR3 loop reads CASSLGTGVSSSPLHF. The CDR3 region has the DNA TGTGCCAGCAGCTTGGGTACGGGAGTTTCGTCTTCACCCCTCCACTTT.

The chain couples TRBV5-8 to TRBJ2-5; perhaps D is TRBD1 or TRBD2 (5 bases each). The V end was cut by 2 bases, the J end by 7 bases, with 15 bases between. This CDR3 has 14 amino acids. The germline V gene encodes CDR1 SGHTS and CDR2 YDEGEE. CDR3 residues: CASSFGTGSVTQYF. CDR3 nucleotides: TGTGCCAGCAGCTTTGGGACGGGCTCCGTGACCCAGTACTTC.

This clonotype was detected ten times or more. V and J are TRBV20-1 and TRBJ2-5; possible D gene TRBD1, 6 bases. Germline-derived CDR1 and CDR2 are DFQATT and SNEGSKA (reference sequence). This CDR3 contains 10 residues. The V gene lost 2 bases and the J gene lost 11 bases, with 9 bases spanning the gap. The DNA for the CDR3 is TGCAGTGCTAGACAGGGGCCTCAGTACTTC. Its translation: CSARQGPQYF.

Ten or more counts support this clonotype. The rearrangement joins TRBV7-2 to TRBJ2-1; possibly TRBD1 for D (7 bases). The germline V gene encodes CDR1 SGHTA and CDR2 FQGNSA. The CDR3 is 14 residues long. Trimming stripped 5 bases from V and 9 bases from J, with 17 bases between. The CDR3 region is CASSPLRQGGEQFF. CDR3 DNA: TGTGCCAGCAGCCCACTCAGACAGGGAGGTGAGCAGTTCTTC.

V is TRBV28 and J is TRBJ2-7; D gene unclear. CDR1 is MDHEN, CDR2 SYDVKM, per germline. The CDR3 has 17 residues. With 5 bases removed from V and 6 bases from J, the gap between germline ends came to 26 bases. The CDR3 sequence: CASSPVAGVTHLVEQYF. CDR3 coding DNA: TGTGCCAGCAGTCCTGTCGCCGGAGTTACCCATTTAGTCGAGCAGTACTTC. The full variable domain, completed using reference TRBV28 and TRBJ2-7, is DVKVTQSSRYLVKRTGEKVFLECVQDMDHENMFWYRQDPGLGLRLIYFSYDVKMKEKGDIPEGYSVSREKKERFSLILESASTNQTSMYLCASSPVAGVTHLVEQYFGPGTRLTVT.

In this sample, this clonotype turned up many times. This chain uses TRBV7-9 with TRBJ2-3; 10 nucleotides line up with TRBD1. The CDR3 has 18 amino acids. The germline CDR1 and CDR2 sequences are SEHNR and FQNEAQ (reference sequence). Unmatched junction bases numbered 12, after V lost 2 bases and J lost 4 bases. This CDR3 reads CASSLSRLDRGQADTQYF. In nucleotides, the CDR3 is TGTGCCAGCAGCTTATCTCGCTTAGACAGGGGGCAAGCAGATACGCAGTATTTT.

The chain links TRBV2 to TRBJ2-2; either TRBD1 or TRBD2 may fit D (5 bases each). The CDR3 extends over 15 amino acids. Germline-derived CDR1 and CDR2 are SNHLY and FYNNEI. V was pared by 4 bases and J by 4 bases, with 13 bases between. The CDR3: CASSVEGSSTGELFF. CDR3 coding DNA: TGTGCCAGCAGTGTCGAGGGGTCCTCCACCGGGGAGCTGTTTTTT. Drawing the rest from reference TRBV2 and TRBJ2-2, the complete variable domain is EPEVTQTPSHQVTQMGQEVILRCVPISNHLYFYWYRQILGQKVEFLVSFYNNEISEKSEIFDDQFSVERPDGSNFTLKIRSTKLEDSAMYFCASSVEGSSTGELFFGEGSRLTVL.

V gene TRBV5-1 combines with J gene TRBJ2-5; no reliable D call. CDR3 length: 13 amino acids. V was shortened by 4 bases and J by 1 base, with 8 bases between the two germline ends. Per the germline V gene, CDR1 is SGHRS and CDR2 is YFSETQ. CDR3 bases: TGCGCCAGCAGCCCCGCTGTCCAAGAGACCCAGTACTTC. Translated, it gives CASSPAVQETQYF.

This clonotype was seen more than once but under ten times. The chain uses TRBV18 and TRBJ2-7; D may be TRBD2 (5 bases). CDR3 length: 14 amino acids. Germline values: CDR1 KGHSH, CDR2 LQKENI. The V end lost 8 bases, the J end lost 5 bases, and 19 bases lay between the germline ends. The CDR3 spells CASRPMGSGDEQYF. DNA of the CDR3: TGTGCCAGCCGGCCCATGGGGTCCGGGGACGAGCAGTACTTC. The full variable domain, with the rest looked up from reference TRBV18 and TRBJ2-7, is NAGVMQNPRHLVRRRGQEARLRCSPMKGHSHVYWYRQLPEEGLKFMVYLQKENIIDESGMPKERFSAEFPKEGPSILRIQQVVRGDSAAYFCASRPMGSGDEQYFGPGTRLTVT.

The sample holds a few counts of this clonotype. The rearrangement joins TRBV5-1 to TRBJ1-1; 9 bases map to TRBD1. The CDR3 length is 13 residues. V shed 5 bases, J shed 5 bases, and the junction held 4 bases outside the gene matches. CDR1 and CDR2 (germline): SGHRS, YFSETQ. DNA of the CDR3: TGCGCCAGCAGGGCCGGGACAGGGACTGAAGCTTTCTTT. Protein sequence: CASRAGTGTEAFF.

This CDR3 is CASSLPSGGIQYF. The CDR3 DNA reads TGTGCCAGCAGCTTACCTAGCGGAGGCATTCAGTACTTC. This sequence joins TRBV7-2 and TRBJ2-4, with 7 positions matching TRBD2. From germline, CDR1 is SGHTA and CDR2 FQGNSA. This CDR3 region has 13 residues. Losses at the gene ends were 2 bases for V and 9 bases for J; bases not matched to a gene: 4. The entire variable domain, with the rest obtained from reference TRBV7-2 and TRBJ2-4, is as follows: GAGVSQSPSNKVTEKGKDVELRCDPISGHTALYWYRQSLGQGLEFLIYFQGNSAPDKSGLPSDRFSAERTGGSVSTLTIQRTQQEDSAVYLCASSLPSGGIQYFGAGTRLSVL.

This clonotype was found once. The rearrangement uses TRBV3-1 and TRBJ1-3; a possible D gene is TRBD1 (5 bases). Germline CDR1 and CDR2: LGHDT and YNNKEL (reference sequence). The CDR3 is 16 residues long. V gave up 0 bases and J gave up 7 bases, with 16 bases separating them. The CDR3 DNA reads TGTGCCAGCAGCCAAGATGCAGGCCCCTGGGGCAACACCATATATTTT. Its protein is CASSQDAGPWGNTIYF.

This clonotype showed up many times. The rearrangement links TRBV14 to TRBJ2-7; D unclear. The CDR3 consists of 13 residues. V gave up 0 bases and J gave up 5 bases, with 8 bases separating them. Germline CDR1 and CDR2: SGHDN and FVKESK. This chain's CDR3 is CASSQDLADEQYF. The CDR3 region has the DNA TGTGCCAGCAGCCAAGATTTGGCGGACGAGCAGTACTTC.

The CDR3 DNA sequence: TGTGCCAGCCAGGAGCAACACACCGGGGAGCTGTTTTTT. The encoded protein is CASQEQHTGELFF. The chain combines TRBV28 with TRBJ2-2; D gene ambiguous. CDR1 MDHEN and CDR2 SYDVKM come from the germline V gene. The CDR3 consists of 13 residues. V lost 8 bases, J lost 3 bases, and 10 bases lay in between.

At least ten counts were recorded for this clonotype. The J gene is TRBJ2-5, the V gene TRBV3-1, with no clear D. Germline CDR1 reads LGHDT; CDR2 reads YNNKEL (reference sequence). The CDR3 length is 16 residues. V was shortened by 1 base and J by 1 base, with 13 bases between the two germline ends. CDR3 nucleotides: TGTGCCAGCAGCCAAGTAATAGGCAAGGGCCAAGAGACCCAGTACTTC. Amino acid sequence: CASSQVIGKGQETQYF.

This clonotype has ten or more counts. This chain connects TRBV29-1 to TRBJ1-1; tentative D call: TRBD1 (6 bases). The CDR3 sequence is 15 residues long. Trimming took off 7 bases at V and 1 base at J, with 19 bases between the two ends. CDR1 is SQVTM and CDR2 is ANQGSEA in the germline V gene. The CDR3 region has the DNA TGCAGCGCGGACGGTCGGGGGGCGTCGAACACTGAAGCTTTCTTT. Translation: CSADGRGASNTEAFF.

The chain uses TRBV18 and TRBJ2-1, with D tentatively TRBD1 (6 bases). Trimming shortened V by 6 bases and J by 9 bases, and 15 bases separated the two germline ends. The germline CDR1 and CDR2 sequences are KGHSH and LQKENI. The CDR3 extends over 13 amino acids. The CDR3 sequence: CASSPDRFTEQFF. The CDR3 DNA is TGTGCCAGCTCTCCTGACAGGTTCACTGAGCAGTTCTTC.

This clonotype was observed many times. The rearrangement uses TRBV3-1 and TRBJ2-4; possible D gene TRBD2, 6 bases. Per the germline V gene, CDR1 is LGHDT and CDR2 is YNNKEL (reference sequence). The CDR3 consists of 15 residues. Trimming cost V 1 base and J 4 bases, with 11 bases left between them. CDR3 bases: TGTGCCAGCAGCCAAGTTTTGCGGGGTAAAAACATTCAGTACTTC. Its translation: CASSQVLRGKNIQYF.

This clonotype was detected only once. V and J are TRBV15 and TRBJ2-2; no clear D gene. Germline V CDR1 and CDR2: LNHNV, YYDKDF (reference sequence). Deletions cut 5 bases from V and 7 bases from J, with 5 bases between. The CDR3 consists of 11 residues. This CDR3 reads CATSLRGELFF. For the CDR3, the DNA is TGTGCCACCAGCCTACGCGGGGAGCTGTTTTTT.

The rearrangement joins TRBV12-3 or TRBV12-4 to TRBJ1-1, with D perhaps TRBD1 (6 bases). The length of the CDR3 is 13 residues. The germline V and J ends were trimmed by 4 bases and 12 bases, with 18 bases remaining between them. This CDR3 reads CASSYENRETTFF. CDR3 nucleotides: TGTGCCAGCAGTTATGAAAACAGGGAAACAACTTTCTTT.

The CDR3 loop is CSASAGGIGTEAFF. The CDR3 DNA reads as TGCAGTGCTAGCGCAGGGGGCATAGGCACTGAAGCTTTCTTT. The chain links TRBV20-1 to TRBJ1-1; 8 positions agree with TRBD1. J was trimmed by 4 bases and V by 3 bases; bases with no gene match: 7. The CDR3 covers 14 residues. Germline CDR1 and CDR2: DFQATT and SNEGSKA (reference sequence).

This clonotype was counted once. The gene calls are TRBV12-3 or TRBV12-4 and TRBJ2-4; TRBD1 matches 7 bases. V shed 7 bases and J 0 bases; nucleotides not matched to a gene: 9. There are 16 residues in the CDR3. The CDR3: CASNTGDSLAKNIQYF. CDR3 coding DNA: TGTGCCAGCAACACCGGGGACAGCCTAGCCAAAAACATTCAGTACTTC.

This clonotype was counted many times. The rearrangement joins TRBV24-1 to TRBJ2-1; D gene unclear. Germline CDR1 KGHDR, CDR2 SFDVKD. The ends were cut back, 0 bases at V and 2 bases at J, with 10 bases in the middle. The CDR3 contains 16 residues. CDR3 region: CATSDLPGSPYNEQFF. The CDR3 region has the DNA TGTGCCACCAGTGATTTGCCTGGCTCCCCCTACAATGAGCAGTTCTTC.